Listed below are T cell receptor beta chains from one sample, sequenced in a study of blood T cells in healthy people across ages. TCRdb independently ran MiXCR on the 5' RACE reads; one entry per CDR3 protein. The profile covers under 1 million distinct CDR3 sequences, with approximately 48% appearing a single time and 15% to 25% taken by the ten largest. Sequenced sample: blood. These receptors came from a man aged 60 to 69 in good health. Both conserved end residues are part of each CDR3. The D gene is left open where the match is weak. A clone size is listed for some rows: how often the clone was seen (once, few, many), or a class if it is expanded.

d_gene	abundance	v_gene	j_gene	CDR3nt	CDR3aa
TRBD1	NA	TRBV10-3	TRBJ1-4	TGTGCCATCAGTGAGTCGGTAAAGGGGGCCAAAAAACTGTTTTTT	CAISESVKGAKKLFF
TRBD1	NA	TRBV12-3/TRBV12-4	TRBJ1-2	TGTGCCAGCAGTTTTCCTCAGGGGGATGGCTACACCTTC	CASSFPQGDGYTF
TRBD2	few	TRBV20-1	TRBJ2-1	TGCAGTGCTAGTGATAATCTAGCGGGGAAGAGTGAGCAGTTCTTC	CSASDNLAGKSEQFF
NA	NA	TRBV10-3	TRBJ1-2	TGTGCCATCAGGCAGGAGTTCGCTAACTATGGCTACACCTTC	CAIRQEFANYGYTF
NA	NA	TRBV4-3	TRBJ1-6	TGCGCCAGCAGCCAAGATCCCAATATCGGCAACTCACCCCTCCACTTT	CASSQDPNIGNSPLHF
NA	many	TRBV27	TRBJ1-2	TGTGCCAGCAGTCCGAACAGCTTGAACTATGGCTACACCTTC	CASSPNSLNYGYTF
NA	NA	TRBV20-1	TRBJ2-5	TGCAGTGCAACCGGGGCTACCCAAGAGACCCAGTACTTC	CSATGATQETQYF
NA	few	TRBV20-1	TRBJ2-7	TGCAGTGCTCGCAAAAGTGGATCACGATCCGACGAGCAGTACTTC	CSARKSGSRSDEQYF
NA	few	TRBV27	TRBJ1-1	TGTGCCAGCAGTCCCACGCAGAGGTACACTGAAGCTTTCTTT	CASSPTQRYTEAFF
TRBD1	NA	TRBV29-1	TRBJ2-7	TGCAGCGCGTCGTGGGACAGGGGGCGCGGGGAGCAGTACTTC	CSASWDRGRGEQYF
NA	NA	TRBV10-3	TRBJ1-1	TGTGCCATCAGTGGCCTCCCGAACACTGAAGCTTTCTTT	CAISGLPNTEAFF
NA	NA	TRBV12-3/TRBV12-4	TRBJ1-2	TGTGCCAGCAGTGCACAGGGTGTGCCTAACTATGGCTACACCTTC	CASSAQGVPNYGYTF
NA	NA	TRBV25-1	TRBJ2-7	TGTGCCAGCAGCCTACCAGCAGGGTACGAGCAGTACTTC	CASSLPAGYEQYF
TRBD2	NA	TRBV4-1	TRBJ2-3	TGCGCCAGCAGCCACGAGGGACTAGTGAATACGCAGTATTTT	CASSHEGLVNTQYF
TRBD2	NA	TRBV7-2	TRBJ2-2	TGTGCCAGCGGGCCTACTAGCGGGGGGGCCTTATCCGGGGAGCTGTTTTTT	CASGPTSGGALSGELFF
NA	NA	TRBV4-1	TRBJ1-6	TGCGCCAACAGCCAAGGGTTAGGTAATTCACCCCTCCACTTT	CANSQGLGNSPLHF
NA	NA	TRBV13	TRBJ2-1	TGTGCCAGCAGCTCGGGGACCCACGGTGAGCAGTTCTTC	CASSSGTHGEQFF
NA	few	TRBV19	TRBJ1-1	TGTGCCAGCCGAGATGGAGGGAACACTGAAGCTTTCTTT	CASRDGGNTEAFF
NA	few	TRBV7-6	TRBJ2-3	TGTGCCAGCAGCCCCTGGGACACCGGCACAGATACGCAGTATTTT	CASSPWDTGTDTQYF
TRBD1	NA	TRBV29-1	TRBJ2-5	TGCAGCGTTGAACCAGACAGGGGGCGGAAAGAGACCCAGTACTTC	CSVEPDRGRKETQYF
NA	NA	TRBV7-2	TRBJ2-7	TGTGCCAGCAGCTTAGATACGGGGGTCGGCGAGCAGTACTTC	CASSLDTGVGEQYF
NA	NA	TRBV27	TRBJ2-7	TGTGCCAGCAGTTCCGGCCCCAACGCAGCCCAGTACTTC	CASSSGPNAAQYF
NA	few	TRBV12-3/TRBV12-4	TRBJ2-1	TGTGCCAGCGAACAGGACTTCGACAGTGAGCAGTTCTTC	CASEQDFDSEQFF
NA	NA	TRBV6-2/TRBV6-3	TRBJ1-5	TGTGCCGTCGATCGGCGGGACAGCAATCAGCCCCAGCATTTT	CAVDRRDSNQPQHF
NA	NA	TRBV14	TRBJ2-2	TGTGCCAGCAGCCAGCCGGGGCAGGGACACACCGGGGAGCTGTTTTTT	CASSQPGQGHTGELFF
NA	NA	TRBV20-1	TRBJ2-7	TGCAGTGCAGAGGGTCTCGAGGTTGACGAGCAGTACTTC	CSAEGLEVDEQYF
NA	NA	TRBV5-1	TRBJ2-1	TGCGTCAGCAGCGCCGGACAGATTGAGCAGTTCTTC	CVSSAGQIEQFF
NA	NA	TRBV7-2	TRBJ2-2	TGTGCCAGCAGCTACCATTCCGGGGAGCTGTTTTTT	CASSYHSGELFF
NA	NA	TRBV2	TRBJ2-7	TGTGCCAGCAGTGAAGGGTCAGGGAGATCGAACGAGCAGTACTTC	CASSEGSGRSNEQYF
NA	many	TRBV24-1	TRBJ2-1	TGTGCCACCAGTGATCACAGGGTACTTAACAATGAGCAGTTCTTC	CATSDHRVLNNEQFF
NA	NA	TRBV7-9	TRBJ1-2	TGTGCCAGCAGCTTAGTTTTGGCCCACTCCGGGACGGATGGCTACACCTTC	CASSLVLAHSGTDGYTF
TRBD1	few	TRBV27	TRBJ1-2	TGTGCCAGCAGTTCAGGGACAGGGGGAACTAACTATGGCTACACCTTC	CASSSGTGGTNYGYTF